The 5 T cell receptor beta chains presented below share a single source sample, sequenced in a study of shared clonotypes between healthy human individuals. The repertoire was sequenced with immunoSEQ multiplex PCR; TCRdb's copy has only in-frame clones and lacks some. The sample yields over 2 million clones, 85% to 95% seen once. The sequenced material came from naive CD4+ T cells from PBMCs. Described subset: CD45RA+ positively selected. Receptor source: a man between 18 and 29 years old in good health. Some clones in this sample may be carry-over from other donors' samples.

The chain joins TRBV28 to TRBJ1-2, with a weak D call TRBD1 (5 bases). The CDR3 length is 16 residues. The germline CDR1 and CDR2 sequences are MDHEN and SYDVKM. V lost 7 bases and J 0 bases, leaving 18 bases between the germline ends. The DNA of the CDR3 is TGTGCCAGCACCCAGGGAGGGACTGGGGCTAACTATGGCTACACCTTC. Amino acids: CASTQGGTGANYGYTF.

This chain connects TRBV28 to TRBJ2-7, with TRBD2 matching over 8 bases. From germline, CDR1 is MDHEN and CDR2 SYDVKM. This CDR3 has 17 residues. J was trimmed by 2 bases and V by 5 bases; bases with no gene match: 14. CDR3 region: CASSPPRNSGITYEQYF. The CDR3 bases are TGTGCCAGCAGTCCACCCAGGAATAGCGGGATCACCTACGAGCAGTACTTC. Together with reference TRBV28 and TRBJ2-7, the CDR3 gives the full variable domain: DVKVTQSSRYLVKRTGEKVFLECVQDMDHENMFWYRQDPGLGLRLIYFSYDVKMKEKGDIPEGYSVSREKKERFSLILESASTNQTSMYLCASSPPRNSGITYEQYFGPGTRLTVT.

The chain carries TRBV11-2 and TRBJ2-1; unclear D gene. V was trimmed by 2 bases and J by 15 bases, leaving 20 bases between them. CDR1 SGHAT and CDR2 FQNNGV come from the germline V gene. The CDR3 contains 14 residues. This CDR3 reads CASSLLPAPPVGFF. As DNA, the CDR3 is TGTGCCAGCAGCTTACTCCCAGCCCCGCCGGTGGGGTTCTTC.

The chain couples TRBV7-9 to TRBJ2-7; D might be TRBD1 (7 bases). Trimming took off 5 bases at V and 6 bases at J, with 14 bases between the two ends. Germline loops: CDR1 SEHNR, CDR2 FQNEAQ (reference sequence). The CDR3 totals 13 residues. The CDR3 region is CASSTQGGAEQYF. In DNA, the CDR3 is TGTGCCAGCAGCACTCAGGGGGGCGCCGAGCAGTACTTC. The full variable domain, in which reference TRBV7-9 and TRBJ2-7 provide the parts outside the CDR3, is DTGVSQNPRHKITKRGQNVTFRCDPISEHNRLYWYRQTLGQGPEFLTYFQNEAQLEKSRLLSDRFSAERPKGSFSTLEIQRTEQGDSAMYLCASSTQGGAEQYFGPGTRLTVT.

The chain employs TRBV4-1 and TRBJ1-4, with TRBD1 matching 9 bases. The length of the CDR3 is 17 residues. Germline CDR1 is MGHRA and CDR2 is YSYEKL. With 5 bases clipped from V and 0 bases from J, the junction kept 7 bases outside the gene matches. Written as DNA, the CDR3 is TGCGCCAGCAGCACACGGGACAGGGCCGCAACTAATGAAAAACTGTTTTTT. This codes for CASSTRDRAATNEKLFF.